A selection of T cell receptor beta chains follows, all from one sample in a study of blood T cell repertoires in COVID-19. TCRdb keeps only in-frame clones here, not all; method: immunoSEQ multiplex PCR. The sample yields 150,000 to 200,000 clones, around nine tenths seen once. What was sequenced was PBMCs or T cells enriched from blood (not recorded which). Every receptor here comes from a young woman who had recovered from COVID-19. Each CDR3 is given with its conserved first and last residue. D genes are given only for firm matches. Clone size is stated in some rows and not others, as once, few, many or a class when expanded.

V gene,D gene,J gene,clone size,CDR3 protein,CDR3 DNA
TRBV11-2,TRBD1,TRBJ2-2,-,CASSQARTGTGELFF,TGTGCCAGCAGCCAGGCGAGGACAGGCACCGGGGAGCTGTTTTTT
TRBV13,-,TRBJ2-2,-,CASSLGQYTGELFF,TGTGCCAGCAGCTTAGGACAGTACACCGGGGAGCTGTTTTTT
TRBV5-1,TRBD2,TRBJ2-3,-,CASSLVLAGDTQYF,TGCGCCAGCAGCTTGGTTCTAGCGGGAGATACGCAGTATTTT
TRBV28,-,TRBJ1-5,few,CASTDSNQPQHF,TGTGCCAGCACAGATAGCAATCAGCCCCAGCATTTT
TRBV27,-,TRBJ2-3,-,CASSAETDTQYF,TGTGCCAGCAGTGCGGAGACAGATACGCAGTATTTT
TRBV6-2/TRBV6-3,-,TRBJ1-2,-,CASSYSVGGGYTF,TGTGCCAGCAGTTACTCTGTCGGTGGTGGCTACACCTTC
TRBV5-6,-,TRBJ1-6,-,CASSLSTASSYNSPLHF,TGTGCCAGCAGCTTGTCGACGGCTAGCTCCTATAATTCACCCCTCCACTTT
TRBV6-5,-,TRBJ2-5,-,CATTLTGMETQYF,TGTGCCACAACGCTCACAGGGATGGAGACCCAGTACTTC
TRBV19,TRBD1,TRBJ1-1,once,CASIGTGLEAFF,TGTGCCAGTATCGGGACAGGCCTTGAAGCTTTCTTT
TRBV2,TRBD1,TRBJ1-1,few,CASSGATGENTEAFF,TGTGCCAGCAGTGGGGCCACAGGGGAGAACACTGAAGCTTTCTTT
TRBV28,TRBD1,TRBJ1-5,-,CASGRGTGGGQPQHF,TGTGCCAGCGGCCGGGGGACAGGGGGAGGTCAGCCCCAGCATTTT
TRBV14,TRBD1,TRBJ1-1,-,CASSLRTGFNTEAFF,TGTGCCAGCAGCCTACGGACAGGGTTTAACACTGAAGCTTTCTTT
TRBV7-9,-,TRBJ1-2,-,CASSPGLPGYTF,TGTGCCAGCAGCCCCGGTTTGCCTGGCTACACCTTC
TRBV27,TRBD1,TRBJ1-5,-,CASSTGGGQPQHF,TGTGCCAGCAGTACAGGGGGCGGACAGCCCCAGCATTTT
TRBV28,TRBD1,TRBJ1-2,-,CASRPTPGQGAYGYTF,TGTGCCAGCAGACCTACTCCGGGACAGGGGGCTTATGGCTACACCTTC
TRBV7-2,-,TRBJ2-1,-,CASSTRLNNEQFF,TGTGCCAGCAGCACTCGCTTAAACAATGAGCAGTTCTTC
TRBV7-9,-,TRBJ1-1,-,CASSLSGRGTEAFF,TGTGCCAGCAGCTTAAGCGGGAGGGGCACTGAAGCTTTCTTT
TRBV30,-,TRBJ1-5,once,CAWSPARTSLGNQPQHF,TGTGCCTGGAGTCCCGCCCGAACATCCCTAGGAAATCAGCCCCAGCATTTT
TRBV6-5,TRBD2,TRBJ2-7,-,CASSRTSVSYEQYF,TGTGCCAGCAGCCGTACTAGCGTCTCCTACGAGCAGTACTTC
TRBV27,-,TRBJ2-7,-,CASSEESYEQYF,TGTGCCAGCAGTGAGGAATCCTACGAGCAGTACTTC
TRBV28,-,TRBJ2-4,-,CASSLWSQGLAKNIQYF,TGTGCCAGCAGTTTATGGAGCCAGGGGCTAGCCAAAAACATTCAGTACTTC
TRBV5-6,TRBD2,TRBJ2-7,few,CASSFANSGRFEQYF,TGTGCCAGCAGCTTTGCGAATAGCGGGAGGTTCGAGCAGTACTTC
TRBV20-1,-,TRBJ2-5,few,CSAPRRETQYF,TGCAGTGCGCCACGGAGAGAGACCCAGTACTTC
TRBV4-2,-,TRBJ2-3,-,CASSPRTTSTDTQYF,TGTGCCAGCAGCCCTCGGACTACGAGCACAGATACGCAGTATTTT
TRBV12-5,-,TRBJ2-1,-,CASGTGRDFYNEQFF,TGTGCTAGTGGCACCGGACGGGACTTCTACAATGAGCAGTTCTTC
TRBV7-9,-,TRBJ2-7,-,CASSSDGLRAYEQYF,TGTGCCAGCAGCTCGGACGGACTGCGTGCCTACGAGCAGTACTTC
TRBV10-3,-,TRBJ2-2,-,CAIRASGTAPGELFF,TGTGCCATCAGAGCTTCCGGGACTGCCCCCGGTGAGCTGTTTTTT
TRBV11-1,-,TRBJ2-7,-,CASSYDGLYEQYF,TGTGCCAGCAGCTATGACGGACTCTACGAGCAGTACTTC
TRBV7-3,-,TRBJ2-2,-,CASSFSGDTGELFF,TGTGCCAGCAGCTTCTCCGGGGACACCGGGGAGCTGTTTTTT
TRBV5-1,TRBD1,TRBJ1-1,-,CASSPNPGTVNTEAFF,TGCGCCAGCAGCCCGAACCCCGGGACAGTGAACACTGAAGCTTTCTTT
TRBV7-9,-,TRBJ2-5,-,CASSYLGETQYF,TGTGCCAGCAGCTACCTTGGCGAGACCCAGTACTTC
TRBV10-3,-,TRBJ1-1,-,CAISESPTGNTEAFF,TGTGCCATCAGTGAGTCACCGACAGGGAACACTGAAGCTTTCTTT
TRBV7-6,-,TRBJ2-2,-,CASSLGRAGELFF,TGTGCCAGCAGCTTAGGTAGAGCCGGGGAGCTGTTTTTT
TRBV25-1,-,TRBJ1-4,-,CASSELGGRDNEKLFF,TGTGCCAGCAGTGAATTGGGCGGCAGGGATAATGAAAAACTGTTTTTT
TRBV29-1,TRBD1,TRBJ1-1,-,CSVRGQLNTEAFF,TGCAGCGTTCGGGGACAGCTAAACACTGAAGCTTTCTTT
TRBV6-5,-,TRBJ2-1,-,CASSYSSGRGYEQFF,TGTGCCAGCAGTTACTCTTCCGGGAGAGGGTATGAGCAGTTCTTC
TRBV5-1,-,TRBJ2-7,-,CASSLTSSYEQYF,TGCGCCAGCAGCTTGACCAGCTCCTACGAGCAGTACTTC
TRBV2,TRBD2,TRBJ2-1,-,CASSRLAGANEQFF,TGTGCCAGCAGCCGACTAGCGGGAGCCAATGAGCAGTTCTTC
TRBV27,-,TRBJ2-7,-,CASSTGYEQYF,TGTGCCAGCAGTACCGGCTACGAGCAGTACTTC
TRBV5-6,-,TRBJ2-1,-,CASSLGPANEQFF,TGTGCCAGCAGCTTGGGACCAGCGAATGAGCAGTTCTTC
TRBV19,-,TRBJ2-6,-,CASSIIPRGRPSGRSISGANVLTF,TGTGCCAGTAGTATAATCCCACGAGGCCGACCTAGTGGAAGATCCATCTCTGGGGCCAACGTCCTGACTTTC
TRBV6-5,TRBD1,TRBJ1-5,once,CASSFQGAGGQPQHF,TGTGCCAGCTCTTTCCAGGGGGCGGGCGGCCAGCCCCAGCATTTT
TRBV27,-,TRBJ2-1,once,CASSLPRAAHNEQFF,TGTGCCAGCAGTTTACCGAGGGCGGCCCACAATGAGCAGTTCTTC
TRBV5-1,-,TRBJ1-1,-,CASSLRGTEAFF,TGCGCCAGCAGCTTGCGGGGCACTGAAGCTTTCTTT
TRBV28,-,TRBJ2-3,-,CASSLLNSRTDTQYF,TGTGCCAGCAGTTTATTGAATAGTCGCACAGATACGCAGTATTTT
TRBV2,TRBD1,TRBJ2-1,-,CASTGQGAYNEQFF,TGTGCCAGCACAGGACAGGGGGCCTACAATGAGCAGTTCTTC
TRBV28,-,TRBJ2-5,-,CASSLEVGGPLQETQYF,TGTGCCAGCAGTTTAGAGGTCGGGGGGCCGCTCCAAGAGACCCAGTACTTC
TRBV4-3,TRBD2,TRBJ2-1,-,CASSQDGSGGGGYNEQFF,TGCGCCAGCAGCCAAGACGGCTCGGGAGGTGGAGGGTACAATGAGCAGTTCTTC
TRBV5-1,-,TRBJ2-1,-,CASSLGPFEQFF,TGCGCCAGCAGCTTGGGTCCGTTCGAGCAGTTCTTC
TRBV15,TRBD2,TRBJ2-7,few,CATSTRSTSGRGEQYF,TGTGCCACCAGCACCAGATCAACTAGCGGGAGAGGCGAGCAGTACTTC
TRBV28,-,TRBJ2-5,-,CASSLTARETQYF,TGTGCCAGCAGTTTAACGGCGCGGGAGACCCAGTACTTC
TRBV18,TRBD1,TRBJ1-1,-,CASSGTGTQWISAFF,TGTGCCAGCTCAGGGACAGGCACCCAGTGGATTTCAGCTTTCTTT
TRBV7-9,TRBD1,TRBJ2-1,-,CASSKDRGSYNEQFF,TGTGCCAGCAGCAAGGACAGGGGTTCCTACAATGAGCAGTTCTTC
TRBV6-2/TRBV6-3,-,TRBJ2-7,-,CASSYGGMTYEQYF,TGTGCCAGCAGTTACGGGGGGATGACCTACGAGCAGTACTTC
TRBV30,TRBD2,TRBJ2-2,few,CAWSSSGRHTGELFF,TGTGCCTGGAGTTCGAGCGGGAGGCATACCGGGGAGCTGTTTTTT
TRBV4-2,TRBD1,TRBJ1-1,-,CASSRARDRGVLNTEAFF,TGTGCCAGCAGCCGTGCACGGGACAGGGGAGTTTTGAACACTGAAGCTTTCTTT
TRBV5-4,-,TRBJ2-3,-,CASSLGGTQYF,TGTGCCAGCAGCCTAGGAGGTACGCAGTATTTT
TRBV7-9,TRBD2,TRBJ2-1,-,CASSLQRDYEQFF,TGTGCCAGCAGCTTACAGCGGGACTATGAGCAGTTCTTC
TRBV5-1,-,TRBJ1-2,-,CASSHQSNYGYTF,TGCGCCAGCAGTCACCAGTCGAACTATGGCTACACCTTC